This T cell receptor (beta chain) was identified during a study of blood T cells in healthy people across ages. Regarding the study as a whole: Because sorting was not performed, PBMCs prevented conclusive naive versus antigen-experienced comparison.

Sample-barcoded 5' priming and a J-beta primer mix drove a second PCR of 7 to 11 cycles. One entry per CDR3 protein results from TCRdb running MiXCR on the 5' RACE reads. Among 1.8 million or so distinct CDR3 sequences, approximately 39% were seen once, and the ten largest hold 20% to 25%. Each donor gave ten milliliters of peripheral blood. About this clonotype: Its antigen is still unknown.

V was clipped by 4 bases and J by 1 base; unmatched bases: 9. The CDR3 has 16 residues. Germline CDR1 is KGHSH and CDR2 is LQKENI. What was sequenced was blood. The source is a human donor in good health. The rearrangement uses TRBV18 and TRBJ1-1, with TRBD1 matching over 7 bases. The CDR3 loop is CASSQGTASENTEAFF. CDR3 sequence (DNA): TGTGCCAGCTCACAAGGGACAGCGTCGGAGAACACTGAAGCTTTCTTT.